A selection of T cell receptor beta chains follows, all from one sample in a study of T cells in Graves' hyperthyroidism and ophthalmopathy. TCRdb itself ran the multiplex PCR reads through MiXCR, one entry per CDR3 protein. The sample lists around 55,000 distinct CDR3 sequences, roughly 50% occurring once. Sequenced: blood. The receptors shown here come from a woman aged 50 to 65 with Graves' ophthalmopathy. The CDR3 runs from the conserved cysteine through the conserved F or W. The D gene is left open where the match is weak. Size is stated for part of the rows, as once, few or many counts, or as a class when the clone is expanded.

>-|TRBV7-9|14|-|TRBJ1-4
CASSRAGAEERLLF
TGTGCCAGCAGCCGAGCGGGGGCGGAGGAAAGACTGCTTTTT
>many|TRBV9|19|TRBD1|TRBJ1-2
CASSVATGGRGEPLYGYTF
TGTGCCAGCAGCGTAGCTACAGGCGGCAGGGGGGAGCCGCTCTATGGCTACACCTTC
>-|TRBV11-2|15|TRBD2|TRBJ2-1
CASSLLAGGGGEQFF
TGTGCCAGCAGCTTGTTAGCGGGGGGCGGAGGTGAGCAGTTCTTC
>many|TRBV5-1|16|TRBD2|TRBJ2-2
CASTRTSGMNTGELFF
TGCGCCAGCACAAGGACTAGCGGGATGAACACCGGGGAGCTGTTTTTT
>-|TRBV7-3|16|TRBD2|TRBJ2-2
CASSPLGSGSSGELFF
TGTGCCAGCAGCCCCCTGGGTAGCGGGAGTTCCGGGGAGCTGTTTTTT
>-|TRBV15|14|-|TRBJ1-1
CATSSPAPGTEAFF
TGTGCCACCAGCAGTCCCGCTCCGGGCACTGAAGCTTTCTTT
>-|TRBV24-1|16|TRBD1|TRBJ2-1
CATSDPNGTGDNEQFF
TGTGCCACCAGTGATCCCAACGGGACAGGGGACAATGAGCAGTTCTTC
>many|TRBV5-1|15|TRBD1|TRBJ1-5
CASSPGTGPNQPQHF
TGCGCCAGCAGCCCAGGGACAGGTCCCAATCAGCCCCAGCATTTT
>many|TRBV7-2|13|-|TRBJ1-2
CASSPDKGYGYTF
TGTGCCAGCAGCCCTGACAAGGGATATGGCTACACCTTC
>-|TRBV9|14|TRBD2|TRBJ2-1
CAGSRLAGPSEQFF
TGTGCCGGCAGCAGACTAGCGGGGCCGAGTGAGCAGTTCTTC
>-|TRBV2|15|-|TRBJ1-1
CASSLRQVGDTGAFF
TGTGCCAGCAGTTTACGCCAGGTGGGGGACACTGGAGCTTTCTTT
>-|TRBV2|15|-|TRBJ2-1
CASSLARGGCNEQLF
TGTGCCAGCAGTCTGGCCAGGGGGGGCTGCAATGAGCAGCTCTTC
>many|TRBV4-1|16|-|TRBJ1-6
CASSKQGLGNNSPLHF
TGCGCCAGCTCTAAGCAGGGGTTGGGCAATAATTCACCCCTCCACTTT
>many|TRBV7-2|13|-|TRBJ2-5
CASGRLAQETQYF
TGTGCCAGCGGACGATTAGCGCAAGAGACCCAGTACTTC
>once|TRBV5-6|15|TRBD1|TRBJ1-2
CASSLVDRGNYGYTF
TGTGCCAGCAGCTTGGTGGACAGGGGAAACTATGGCTACACCTTC
>many|TRBV7-2|15|-|TRBJ2-5
CASSLVPFGQETQYF
TGTGCCAGCAGCTTAGTTCCGTTCGGCCAAGAGACCCAGTACTTC
>-|TRBV20-1|13|TRBD1|TRBJ1-6
CSASWGQGEPLHF
TGCAGTGCTAGTTGGGGACAGGGGGAACCCCTCCACTTT
>many|TRBV6-1|14|-|TRBJ2-7
CASKIGGLAYEQYF
TGTGCCAGCAAGATAGGTGGCCTCGCCTACGAGCAGTACTTC
>many|TRBV20-1|15|-|TRBJ1-4
CSAIGVTGTNEKLFF
TGCAGTGCTATAGGGGTGACAGGAACTAATGAAAAACTGTTTTTT
>many|TRBV28|14|-|TRBJ1-2
CASRLAGGSYGYTF
TGTGCCAGCAGACTAGCGGGGGGAAGTTATGGCTACACCTTC
>few|TRBV12-3/TRBV12-4|18|TRBD1|TRBJ1-1
CASSLAGQGVRMNTEAFF
TGTGCCAGCAGTTTAGCCGGGCAGGGGGTCCGAATGAACACTGAAGCTTTCTTT
>-|TRBV10-3|15|TRBD2|TRBJ2-7
CAISEGTSGGSEQYF
TGTGCCATCAGTGAAGGGACTAGCGGGGGCAGCGAGCAGTACTTC
>-|TRBV20-1|17|TRBD1|TRBJ1-5
CNAPRTGGGVGNQPQHF
TGCAATGCTCCCAGGACAGGGGGGGGGGTGGGCAATCAGCCCCAGCATTTT